This TCR beta chain comes out of a study of T cells after yellow fever vaccination. This clonotype turned up a few times. An end of the junction differs from the germline gene, which may be a read error. For TCR, cDNA came from 5'RACE template switching, which added a universal primer site and UMIs. TCRdb re-derived calls from the 5' RACE reads in MiXCR, one entry per CDR3 protein. The sample records hundreds of thousands of distinct CDR3 sequences, 10% to 15% being singletons. Germline V gene data show CDR1 as ENHRY and CDR2 as SYGVKD. The CDR3 is made up of 14 amino acids. This TCR was recovered from a man aged 30 to 45 who received the YFV17D yellow fever vaccine. The genes are TRBV10-3 and TRBJ2-7, with 7 bases identical to TRBD1. The starting material was PBMCs, obtained on the day of the yellow fever booster vaccination. In nucleotides, the CDR3 is TGTGCCATAAGTGGTCGGGACAGTAAATACGAGCAGTACTTC. Translated, it gives CAISGRDSKYEQYF.